A selection of T cell receptor beta chains follows, all from one sample in a study of beta chain features in type 1 diabetes. Only in-frame clones appear in the TCRdb table, and some are missing; sequencing was by immunoSEQ multiplex PCR. The table lists about 710,000 clones, around 15% of them singletons, with 0.03% to 0.045% in the top ten. Input material: naive CD4+ T cells from blood. The origin of the receptors is a man between 18 and 29 years old with type 1 diabetes. Both conserved end residues are part of each CDR3. Fields, in order: CDR3 DNA, CDR3 protein, V gene, clone size, J gene, D gene. A D gene is named only where the DNA matches it firmly. Rows give clone size only sometimes, using once, few, many, or a class for an expanded clone.

DNA: TGTGCCAGCAGCTTAACCCCCCAAGCTTTCTTT; CDR3: CASSLTPQAFF; V: TRBV7-9; size: .; J: TRBJ1-1; D: .
DNA: TGCGCCAGCAGCCAAGATTCGGGAGGACACACAGATACGCAGTATTTT; CDR3: CASSQDSGGHTDTQYF; V: TRBV4-1; size: few; J: TRBJ2-3; D: TRBD2
DNA: TGTGCCTGGAGTGGTGGTCGGGTGACAGATACGCAGTATTTT; CDR3: CAWSGGRVTDTQYF; V: TRBV30; size: few; J: TRBJ2-3; D: .
DNA: TGTGCCAGCAGCTCCCCTGCAGGCAATCAGCCCCAGCATTTT; CDR3: CASSSPAGNQPQHF; V: TRBV7-2; size: few; J: TRBJ1-5; D: .
DNA: TGTGCCAGCAGTACGACAGGGAGAACTTATGGCTACACCTTC; CDR3: CASSTTGRTYGYTF; V: TRBV28; size: few; J: TRBJ1-2; D: TRBD1
DNA: TGTGCCAGCAGCTTAAGGCGGACAGCAAACACTGAAGCTTTCTTT; CDR3: CASSLRRTANTEAFF; V: TRBV7-9; size: few; J: TRBJ1-1; D: .
DNA: TGTGCCAGCAATAAACCGGGACAGGGCGATGAAAAACTGTTTTTT; CDR3: CASNKPGQGDEKLFF; V: TRBV6-6; size: few; J: TRBJ1-4; D: TRBD1
DNA: TGCGCCAGCAGCTCTCCTAGCGGGAGCGGGGAGACCCAGTACTTC; CDR3: CASSSPSGSGETQYF; V: TRBV5-1; size: .; J: TRBJ2-5; D: TRBD2
DNA: TGCAGACCAACCCCCAACGTGTCCCACAGGGGTCGCAATCAGCCCCAGCATTTT; CDR3: CRPTPNVSHRGRNQPQHF; V: TRBV29-1; size: few; J: TRBJ1-5; D: TRBD1
DNA: TGTGCCAGTAGAGACAGGGGGAGCCAGCCCCAGCATTTT; CDR3: CASRDRGSQPQHF; V: TRBV19; size: few; J: TRBJ1-5; D: TRBD1
DNA: TGTGCCAGCAGCCCGGACACCCGCACAGATACGCAGTATTTT; CDR3: CASSPDTRTDTQYF; V: TRBV5-4; size: .; J: TRBJ2-3; D: .
DNA: TGTGCCAGCAGCTTACTTGACAGTCTCGAGCAGTACTTC; CDR3: CASSLLDSLEQYF; V: TRBV11-3; size: .; J: TRBJ2-7; D: .
DNA: TGCGCCAGCAGCTTAACGAACACCGGGGAGCTGTTTTTT; CDR3: CASSLTNTGELFF; V: TRBV5-1; size: few; J: TRBJ2-2; D: .
DNA: TGTGCCAGCAGCTTCCCGGCAGGGGGCCGTTTTACAGATACGCAGTATTTT; CDR3: CASSFPAGGRFTDTQYF; V: TRBV7-2; size: few; J: TRBJ2-3; D: TRBD1
DNA: TGTGCCAGCATCGGAGATGGCAATCAGCCCCAGCATTTT; CDR3: CASIGDGNQPQHF; V: TRBV28; size: few; J: TRBJ1-5; D: .
DNA: TGCAGTGCTAGTGAACCCCACGAGCAGTACTTC; CDR3: CSASEPHEQYF; V: TRBV20-1; size: few; J: TRBJ2-7; D: .
DNA: TGTGCCAGCAGACTGGAAGGAGATACGCAGTATTTT; CDR3: CASRLEGDTQYF; V: TRBV2; size: .; J: TRBJ2-3; D: .
DNA: TGTGCCAGCAGCGACAAGACAGGGAACTATGGCTACACCTTC; CDR3: CASSDKTGNYGYTF; V: TRBV9; size: once; J: TRBJ1-2; D: TRBD1
DNA: TGTGCCAGCAGTTTACGACTAGCGCAAGAGACCCAGTACTTC; CDR3: CASSLRLAQETQYF; V: TRBV27; size: .; J: TRBJ2-5; D: TRBD2
DNA: TGTGCCAGCAGCTCAACAGACAAGTATGGAAACACCATATATTTT; CDR3: CASSSTDKYGNTIYF; V: TRBV5-6; size: few; J: TRBJ1-3; D: .
DNA: TGTGCCAGCAGTGCCCAACCTACAGGGCATTCCTACGAGCAGTACTTC; CDR3: CASSAQPTGHSYEQYF; V: TRBV6-6; size: .; J: TRBJ2-7; D: .